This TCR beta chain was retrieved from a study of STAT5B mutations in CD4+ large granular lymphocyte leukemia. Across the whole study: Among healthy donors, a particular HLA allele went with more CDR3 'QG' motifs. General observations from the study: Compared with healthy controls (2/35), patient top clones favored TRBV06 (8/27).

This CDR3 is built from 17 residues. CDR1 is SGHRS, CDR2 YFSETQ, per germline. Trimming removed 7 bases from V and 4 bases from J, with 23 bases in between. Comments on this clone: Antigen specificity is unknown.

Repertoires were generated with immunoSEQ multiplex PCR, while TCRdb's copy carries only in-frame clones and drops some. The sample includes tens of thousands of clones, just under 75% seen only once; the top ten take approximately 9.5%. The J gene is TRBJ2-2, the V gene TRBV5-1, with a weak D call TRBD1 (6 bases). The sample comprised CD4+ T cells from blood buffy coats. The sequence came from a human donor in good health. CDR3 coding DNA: TGCGCCAGCTCCACCCAGACAGGCACCCGATCCACCGGGGAGCTGTTTTTT. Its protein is CASSTQTGTRSTGELFF. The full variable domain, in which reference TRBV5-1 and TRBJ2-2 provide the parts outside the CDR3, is KAGVTQTPRYLIKTRGQQVTLSCSPISGHRSVSWYQQTPGQGLQFLFEYFSETQRNKGNFPGRFSGRQFSNSRSEMNVSTLELGDSALYLCASSTQTGTRSTGELFFGEGSRLTVL.